The source of this T cell receptor (beta chain) is a study of cytomegalovirus exposure and HLA in healthy donors. Study observations and caveats: According to an earlier analysis, most TCR beta V segments yielded productive rearrangements about 87% or about 30% of the time.

Germline V lookup: CDR1 SGHVS, CDR2 FQNEAQ. The junction had 12 bases not matched to a gene; V was cut back by 5 bases and J by 3 bases. CDR3 size: 16 residues. A word on this clone: The antigen is not known.

The PCR ran on 60 Vbeta and 13 Jbeta primers. As originally analysed: A follow-up analysis tallied about 80 million unique TCR beta chains, approximately 10 million shared. Assay used: immunoSEQ multiplex PCR; TCRdb lists only in-frame clones, some missing. V and J calls and clone size are copied from that table; D and trimming were computed from the DNA. The sample has fewer than 250,000 clones; roughly 79% are singletons. This rearrangement joins TRBV7-8 to TRBJ2-7; TRBD2 aligns across 8 bases. What was sequenced was PBMCs. The clonotype was recovered from a woman between 18 and 30 years old in good health and CMV-seronegative. This CDR3 is CASSRPRISGIYEQYF. The DNA for the CDR3 is TGTGCCAGCAGCCGACCCAGGATTAGCGGGATCTACGAGCAGTACTTC.